The T cell receptor (beta chain) described here comes from a study of T cells in Graves' hyperthyroidism and ophthalmopathy. V lost 4 bases and J 7 bases, leaving 17 bases between the germline ends. This CDR3 is built from 15 residues. CDR1 is LGHDT, CDR2 YNNKEL, per germline (reference sequence). Pregnant or lactating patients were excluded, as were those with uncontrolled infection or other autoimmune disease. Findings and limits, study-wide: The majority of expanded thyroid clonotypes above 0.001 also appeared in blood.

This clonotype was found many times. Its antigen remains unidentified. Amplified regions were TCR beta CDR3 sequences from RNA transcripts. TCR CDR3 underwent first-round RT-PCR with the HTBI primer set. Using its own MiXCR run on the multiplex PCR reads, TCRdb lists one record per CDR3 protein. The sample includes about 400,000 distinct CDR3 sequences, 20% to 25% of them seen just once. The V call is TRBV3-1, the J call TRBJ1-5; D is uncertain. What was sequenced was blood. The clonotype was recovered from a man in his fifties with Graves' hyperthyroidism. This CDR3 reads CASSPSSRAGQPQHF. Here the CDR3 DNA reads TGTGCCAGCAGCCCCTCATCCCGAGCGGGGCAGCCCCAGCATTTT.